This TCR beta chain was captured by sequencing in a study of control samples from healthy donors and cancer patients. Deletions cut 4 bases from V and 7 bases from J, with 12 bases between. This CDR3 has 13 amino acids. CDR1 is SGHNT, CDR2 YYREEE, per germline (reference sequence). This table comes from immunoSEQ multiplex PCR, and its TCRdb copy is limited to in-frame clones, with some not included. The sample lists 120,000 or so clones; less than 90% were seen once. This chain joins TRBV5-4 and TRBJ2-1; unclear D gene. Sequencing was performed on blood. The origin of this receptor is a young man in good health. CDR3 coding DNA: TGTGCCAGCAGCCTCCCGGGCTTTAATGAGCAGTTCTTC. Translated, it gives CASSLPGFNEQFF.